This T cell receptor (beta chain) was sequenced during a study of T cell changes during pregnancy in multiple sclerosis. Per the germline V gene, CDR1 is SEHNR and CDR2 is FQNEAQ (reference sequence). The CDR3 extends over 14 amino acids. The V end was cut by 6 bases, the J end by 5 bases, with 16 bases between. Generated by immunoSEQ multiplex PCR, the TCRdb table keeps only in-frame clones and is missing some. Of about 69,000 clones in the sample, about 91% were seen once. The sequence derives from a female donor in good health, enrolled as a control in a pregnancy study. This sequence joins TRBV7-9 and TRBJ2-5; a possible D gene is TRBD2 (5 bases). Sequencing was performed on CD4+ T cells from peripheral blood mononuclear cells, taken in the third trimester of pregnancy. The CDR3 bases are TGTGCCAGCAGAGGACTCGCCCCGGGGGAGACCCAGTACTTC. Translation: CASRGLAPGETQYF. The whole variable domain, remainder taken from reference TRBV7-9 and TRBJ2-5, is DTGVSQNPRHKITKRGQNVTFRCDPISEHNRLYWYRQTLGQGPEFLTYFQNEAQLEKSRLLSDRFSAERPKGSFSTLEIQRTEQGDSAMYLCASRGLAPGETQYFGPGTRLLVL.